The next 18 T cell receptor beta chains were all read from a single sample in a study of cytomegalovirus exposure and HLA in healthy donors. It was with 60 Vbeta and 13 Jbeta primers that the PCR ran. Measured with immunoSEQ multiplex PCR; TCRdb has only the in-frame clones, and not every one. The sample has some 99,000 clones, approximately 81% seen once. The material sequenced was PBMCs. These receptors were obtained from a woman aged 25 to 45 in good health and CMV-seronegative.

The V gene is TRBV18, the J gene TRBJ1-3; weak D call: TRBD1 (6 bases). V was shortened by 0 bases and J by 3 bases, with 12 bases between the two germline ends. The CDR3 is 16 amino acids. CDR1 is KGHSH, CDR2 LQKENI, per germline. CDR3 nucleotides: TGTGCCAGCTCACCACCCCTCGCAGGGGTTGGAAACACCATATATTTT. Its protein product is CASSPPLAGVGNTIYF. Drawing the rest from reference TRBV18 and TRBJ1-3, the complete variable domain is NAGVMQNPRHLVRRRGQEARLRCSPMKGHSHVYWYRQLPEEGLKFMVYLQKENIIDESGMPKERFSAEFPKEGPSILRIQQVVRGDSAAYFCASSPPLAGVGNTIYFGEGSWLTVV.

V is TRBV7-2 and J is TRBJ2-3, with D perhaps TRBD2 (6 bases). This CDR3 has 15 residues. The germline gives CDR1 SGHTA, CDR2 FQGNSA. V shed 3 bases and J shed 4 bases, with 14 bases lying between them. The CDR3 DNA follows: TGTGCCAGCAGCTTCCAGGTAGCGGCAGCAGATACGCAGTATTTT. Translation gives CASSFQVAAADTQYF.

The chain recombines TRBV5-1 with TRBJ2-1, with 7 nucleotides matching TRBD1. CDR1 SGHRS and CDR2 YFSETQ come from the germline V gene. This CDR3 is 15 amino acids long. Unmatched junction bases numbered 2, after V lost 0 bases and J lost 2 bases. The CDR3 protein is CASSLGQGAYNEQFF. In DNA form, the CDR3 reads TGCGCCAGCAGCTTGGGGCAGGGGGCCTACAATGAGCAGTTCTTC.

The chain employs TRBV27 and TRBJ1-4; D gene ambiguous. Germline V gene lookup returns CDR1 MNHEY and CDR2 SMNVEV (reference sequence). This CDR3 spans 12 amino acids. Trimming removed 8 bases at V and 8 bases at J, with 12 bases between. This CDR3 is CASSGGIEKLFF. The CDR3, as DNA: TGTGCCAGCTCGGGAGGGATCGAAAAACTGTTTTTT.

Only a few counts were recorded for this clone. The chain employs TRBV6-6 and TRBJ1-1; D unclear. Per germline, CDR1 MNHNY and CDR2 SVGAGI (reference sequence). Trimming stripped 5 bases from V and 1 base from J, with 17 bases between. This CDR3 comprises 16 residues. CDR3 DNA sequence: TGTGCCAGCAGTCCCCCGCGACTTCGCGAGAACACTGAAGCTTTCTTT. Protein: CASSPPRLRENTEAFF.

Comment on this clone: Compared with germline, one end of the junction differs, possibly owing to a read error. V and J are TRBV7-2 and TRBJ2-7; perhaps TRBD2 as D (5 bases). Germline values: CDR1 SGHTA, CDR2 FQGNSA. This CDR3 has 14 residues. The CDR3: CASSLETLSWEQCF. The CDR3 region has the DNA TGTGCCAGCAGCTTAGAGACCTTAAGCTGGGAGCAGTGCTTC.

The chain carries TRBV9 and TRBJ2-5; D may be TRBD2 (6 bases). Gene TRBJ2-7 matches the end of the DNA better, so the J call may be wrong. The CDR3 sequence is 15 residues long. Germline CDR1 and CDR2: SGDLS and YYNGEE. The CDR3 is CASSASGGSSYEQYF. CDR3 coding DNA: TGTGCCAGCAGCGCCAGCGGAGGGAGCTCCTACGAGCAGTACTTC.

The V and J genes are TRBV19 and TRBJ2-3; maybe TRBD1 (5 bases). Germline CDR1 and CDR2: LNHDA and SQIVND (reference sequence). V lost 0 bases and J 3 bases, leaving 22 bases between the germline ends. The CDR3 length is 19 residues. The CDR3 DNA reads TGTGCCAGTAGTATAGATCAGGAGCTGGGGCTCTGGTCGACAGATACGCAGTATTTT. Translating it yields CASSIDQELGLWSTDTQYF.

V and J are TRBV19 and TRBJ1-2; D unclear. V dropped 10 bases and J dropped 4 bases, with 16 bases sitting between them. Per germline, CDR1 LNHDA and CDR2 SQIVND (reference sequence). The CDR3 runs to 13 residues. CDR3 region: CATAPRGTYGYTF. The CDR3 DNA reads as TGTGCCACCGCTCCCCGGGGTACCTATGGCTACACCTTC.

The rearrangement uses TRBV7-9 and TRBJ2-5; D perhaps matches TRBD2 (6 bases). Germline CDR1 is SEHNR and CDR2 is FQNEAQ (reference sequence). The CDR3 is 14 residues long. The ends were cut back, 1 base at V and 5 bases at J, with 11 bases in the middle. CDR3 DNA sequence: TGTGCCAGCAGCTTAGGACCGGGGAGGGAGACCCAGTACTTC. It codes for CASSLGPGRETQYF.

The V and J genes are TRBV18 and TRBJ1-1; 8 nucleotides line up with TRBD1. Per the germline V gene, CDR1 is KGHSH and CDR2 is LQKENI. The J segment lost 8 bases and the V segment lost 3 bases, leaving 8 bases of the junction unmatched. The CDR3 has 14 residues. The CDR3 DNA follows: TGTGCCAGCTCACCGAAGCAGGGGGCGCCGGAAGCTTTCTTT. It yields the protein CASSPKQGAPEAFF.

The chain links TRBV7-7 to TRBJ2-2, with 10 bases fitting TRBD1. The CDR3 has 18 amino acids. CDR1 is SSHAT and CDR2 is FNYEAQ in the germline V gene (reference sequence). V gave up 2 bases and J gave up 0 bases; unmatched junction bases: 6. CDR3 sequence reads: CASSLRPTGGANTGELFF. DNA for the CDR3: TGTGCCAGCAGCTTAAGACCGACAGGGGGCGCGAACACCGGGGAGCTGTTTTTT.

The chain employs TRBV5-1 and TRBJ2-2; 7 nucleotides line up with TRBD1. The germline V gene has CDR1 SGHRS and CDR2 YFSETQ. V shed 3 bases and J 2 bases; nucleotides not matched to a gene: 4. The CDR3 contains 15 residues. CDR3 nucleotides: TGCGCCAGCAGCTCCGGACAGGCAAACACCGGGGAGCTGTTTTTT. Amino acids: CASSSGQANTGELFF.

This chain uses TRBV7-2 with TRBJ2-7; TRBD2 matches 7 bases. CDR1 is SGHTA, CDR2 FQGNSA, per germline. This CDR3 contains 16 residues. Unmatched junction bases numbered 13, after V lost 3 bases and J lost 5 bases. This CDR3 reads CASSLISGGGPNEQYF. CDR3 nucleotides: TGTGCCAGCAGCTTGATTTCGGGGGGAGGGCCAAACGAGCAGTACTTC.

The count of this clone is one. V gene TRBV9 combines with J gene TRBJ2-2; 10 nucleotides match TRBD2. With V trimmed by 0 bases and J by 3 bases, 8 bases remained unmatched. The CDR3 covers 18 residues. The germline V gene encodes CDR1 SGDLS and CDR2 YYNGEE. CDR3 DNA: TGTGCCAGCAGCGTAGCTCCTAGCGGGAGCTTAGACACCGGGGAGCTGTTTTTT. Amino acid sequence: CASSVAPSGSLDTGELFF.

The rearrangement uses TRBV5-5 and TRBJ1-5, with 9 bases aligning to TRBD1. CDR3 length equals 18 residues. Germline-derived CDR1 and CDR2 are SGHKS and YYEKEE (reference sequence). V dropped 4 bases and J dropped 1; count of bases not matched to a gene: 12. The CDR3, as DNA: TGTGCCAGCAGCCGGGGACAGGGATGGGGGCCCAGCAATCAGCCCCAGCATTTT. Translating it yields CASSRGQGWGPSNQPQHF.

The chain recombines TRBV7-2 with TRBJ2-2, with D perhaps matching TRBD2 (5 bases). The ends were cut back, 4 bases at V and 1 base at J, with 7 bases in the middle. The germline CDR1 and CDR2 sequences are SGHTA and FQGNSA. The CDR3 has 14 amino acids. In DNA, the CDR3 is TGTGCCAGCAGCTGGGGAGTGAACACCGGGGAGCTGTTTTTT. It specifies CASSWGVNTGELFF.

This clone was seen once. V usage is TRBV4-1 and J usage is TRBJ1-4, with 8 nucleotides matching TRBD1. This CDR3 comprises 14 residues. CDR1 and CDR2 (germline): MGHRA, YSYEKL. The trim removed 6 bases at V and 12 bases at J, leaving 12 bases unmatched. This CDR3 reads CASRRTGPSEELFF. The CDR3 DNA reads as TGCGCCAGCAGGCGGACAGGGCCCTCCGAGGAACTGTTTTTT.